This TCR beta chain comes out of a study of blood T cell repertoires in COVID-19. Study context: COVID-19 samples collected from the United States, Italy and Spain covered acute and convalescent phases.

In the source study's methods: How many nucleated cells were present was estimated from reference gene primer amplification. The repertoire was sequenced with immunoSEQ multiplex PCR; TCRdb's copy has only in-frame clones and lacks some. V and J calls and clone size come straight from that table; D and trimming were deduced from the DNA. The sample lists about 220,000 clones; 82% were seen once. Trimming took off 1 base at V and 6 bases at J, with 15 bases between the two ends. The germline V gene has CDR1 SGHVS and CDR2 FQNEAQ. This CDR3 is built from 16 residues. Material for sequencing was peripheral blood. This sequence joins TRBV7-8 and TRBJ2-2; maybe TRBD2 (7 bases). This clonotype originated in a woman over 75 with COVID-19, enrolled during active disease. This CDR3 reads CASSLEGGGIPGELFF. In DNA, the CDR3 is TGTGCCAGCAGCTTAGAGGGGGGGGGTATCCCCGGGGAGCTGTTTTTT.